This TCR beta chain was sequenced for a study of blood T cells in healthy people across ages. Alongside a J-beta primer mix, a sample-barcoded 5' primer served in a second PCR lasting roughly 7 to 11 cycles. TCRdb redid the calling of the 5' RACE reads with MiXCR, one entry per CDR3 protein. The data contain some 880,000 distinct CDR3 sequences, 35% to 40% of them seen just once; the ten biggest clones take up approximately 13%. The authors isolated at least 6 million PBMCs per sample. This clonotype was counted only a few times. Its antigen is undetermined. The CDR3 is 14 amino acids. Trimming removed 3 bases at V and 5 bases at J, with 13 bases between. Study-wide points: In older individuals, TCR beta diversity per million T cells was lower, falling roughly linearly with age.

The TCR comes from a man aged 18 to 30 in good health. Sequenced sample: blood. The rearrangement joins TRBV12-3 or TRBV12-4 to TRBJ1-2, with D perhaps matching TRBD1 (5 bases). DNA for the CDR3: TGTGCCAGCAGTTTCGGGGCAGGCCAGTATGGCTACACCTTC. Its protein product is CASSFGAGQYGYTF.